This T cell receptor (beta chain) was identified in a study of cytomegalovirus exposure and HLA in healthy donors. Whole-study results and caveats: First-cohort TCR clusters were later found to tend to co-occur in the approximately 110 validation repertoires. Among TCR sequences, most were rare, though some public TCRs appeared in many donors.

V lost 1 base to trimming and J lost 0 bases, with 18 bases between them. Germline-derived CDR1 and CDR2 are MGHRA and YSYEKL. The CDR3 contains 18 residues. TCRdb's table, derived via immunoSEQ multiplex PCR, lists solely in-frame clones and lacks some. The sample consists of about 330,000 clones, 75% to 90% of them appearing once. Notes on this clone: The antigen remains unidentified.

The material sequenced was PBMCs. This TCR came from a woman younger than 45 in good health and CMV-seropositive. This chain links TRBV4-1 with TRBJ1-1; no clear D gene. CDR3 residues: CASSQGTTDSSMNTEAFF. CDR3 DNA: TGCGCCAGCAGCCAAGGGACGACGGACTCAAGTATGAACACTGAAGCTTTCTTT.